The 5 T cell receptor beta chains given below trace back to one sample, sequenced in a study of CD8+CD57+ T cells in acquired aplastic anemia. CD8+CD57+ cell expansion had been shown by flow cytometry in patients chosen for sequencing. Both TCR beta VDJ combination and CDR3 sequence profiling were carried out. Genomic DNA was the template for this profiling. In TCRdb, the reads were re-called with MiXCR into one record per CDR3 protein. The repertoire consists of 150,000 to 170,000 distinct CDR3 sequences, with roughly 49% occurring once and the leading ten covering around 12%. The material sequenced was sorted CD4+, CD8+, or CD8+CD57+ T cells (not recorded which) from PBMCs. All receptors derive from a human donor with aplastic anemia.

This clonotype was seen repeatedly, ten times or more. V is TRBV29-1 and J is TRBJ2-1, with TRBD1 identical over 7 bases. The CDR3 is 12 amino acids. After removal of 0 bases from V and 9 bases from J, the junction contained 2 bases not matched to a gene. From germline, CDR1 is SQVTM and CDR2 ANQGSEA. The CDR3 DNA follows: TGCAGCGTTGAAGAGCCAGGGGGTGAGCAGTTCTTC. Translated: CSVEEPGGEQFF.

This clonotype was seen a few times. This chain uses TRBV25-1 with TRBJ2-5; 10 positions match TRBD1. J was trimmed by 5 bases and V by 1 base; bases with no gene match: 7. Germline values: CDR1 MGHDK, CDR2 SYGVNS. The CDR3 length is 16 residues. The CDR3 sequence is CASSEWGQGLGETQYF. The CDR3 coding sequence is TGTGCCAGCAGTGAATGGGGACAGGGGTTAGGGGAGACCCAGTACTTC. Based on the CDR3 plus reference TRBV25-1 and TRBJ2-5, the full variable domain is EADIYQTPRYLVIGTGKKITLECSQTMGHDKMYWYQQDPGMELHLIHYSYGVNSTEKGDLSSESTVSRIRTEHFPLTLESARPSHTSQYLCASSEWGQGLGETQYFGPGTRLLVL.

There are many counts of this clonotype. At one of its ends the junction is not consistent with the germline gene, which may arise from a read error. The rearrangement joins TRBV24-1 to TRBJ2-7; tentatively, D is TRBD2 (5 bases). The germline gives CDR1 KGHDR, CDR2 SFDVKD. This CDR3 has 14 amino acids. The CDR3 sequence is CATSGSDYPYEQHF. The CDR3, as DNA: TGTGCCACCAGTGGCAGTGACTACCCCTACGAGCAGCACTTC.

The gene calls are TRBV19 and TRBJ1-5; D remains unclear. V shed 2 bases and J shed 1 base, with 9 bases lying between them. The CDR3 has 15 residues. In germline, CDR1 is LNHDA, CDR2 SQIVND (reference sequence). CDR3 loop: CASSIIRASNQPQHF. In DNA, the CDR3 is TGTGCCAGTAGTATAATTCGGGCAAGCAATCAGCCCCAGCATTTT.

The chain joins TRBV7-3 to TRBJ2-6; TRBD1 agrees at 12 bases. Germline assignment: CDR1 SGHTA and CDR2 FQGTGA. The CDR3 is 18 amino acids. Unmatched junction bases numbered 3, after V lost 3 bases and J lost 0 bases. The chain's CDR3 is CASSLGTGGDSGANVLTF. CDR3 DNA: TGTGCCAGCAGCTTGGGGACAGGGGGCGACTCTGGGGCCAACGTCCTGACTTTC.